The entry below gives a single T cell receptor beta chain sequence along with its context. This CDR3 has 15 residues. With 5 bases removed from V and 0 bases from J, the gap between germline ends came to 14 bases. Looked up from germline, CDR1 is SGHTA and CDR2 is FQGNSA. This record comes from a study of early T cells in non-severe SARS-CoV-2 infection. Unique molecular identifiers (one per individual cDNA molecule) were attached. TCRdb processed the 5' RACE reads anew with MiXCR; each CDR3 protein has one entry. The sample comprises around 67,000 distinct CDR3 sequences, roughly 10% of which are singletons, and about 5.8% rests with the top ten.

This clonotype was obtained from an adult who was a healthcare worker with PCR-confirmed SARS-CoV-2 infection or an uninfected control (not recorded which). The material was whole blood, obtained at baseline. The J gene is TRBJ2-7, the V gene TRBV7-2; D may match TRBD1 or TRBD2 (5 bases each). CDR3 nucleotide sequence: TGTGCCAGCAGCCTCTCCGGGACGGTCTCCTACGAGCAGTACTTC. Protein product: CASSLSGTVSYEQYF.